The present TCR beta chain was sequenced within a study of technical replicates of blood from a handful of donors. The table came from immunoSEQ multiplex PCR; TCRdb's copy has only in-frame clones and leaves some out. This sample has approximately 82,000 clones; around 94% occur once, and the top ten carry 0.26%. In germline, CDR1 is LNHNV, CDR2 YYDKDF (reference sequence). V was clipped by 0 bases and J by 5 bases, with 18 bases between them. The CDR3 covers 17 residues. This sequence was found in a human donor in good health. The specimen was T cells isolated from PBMCs. This rearrangement joins TRBV15 to TRBJ2-3; possible D gene TRBD2, 6 bases. In DNA form, the CDR3 reads TGTGCCACCAGCAGAGATTCCCTAGCGCCAAGGGGAGATACGCAGTATTTT. It is translated as CATSRDSLAPRGDTQYF. Combining the CDR3 with reference TRBV15 and TRBJ2-3 gives the whole variable domain DAMVIQNPRYQVTQFGKPVTLSCSQTLNHNVMYWYQQKSSQAPKLLFHYYDKDFNNEADTPDNFQSRRPNTSFCFLDIRSPGLGDTAMYLCATSRDSLAPRGDTQYFGPGTRLTVL.